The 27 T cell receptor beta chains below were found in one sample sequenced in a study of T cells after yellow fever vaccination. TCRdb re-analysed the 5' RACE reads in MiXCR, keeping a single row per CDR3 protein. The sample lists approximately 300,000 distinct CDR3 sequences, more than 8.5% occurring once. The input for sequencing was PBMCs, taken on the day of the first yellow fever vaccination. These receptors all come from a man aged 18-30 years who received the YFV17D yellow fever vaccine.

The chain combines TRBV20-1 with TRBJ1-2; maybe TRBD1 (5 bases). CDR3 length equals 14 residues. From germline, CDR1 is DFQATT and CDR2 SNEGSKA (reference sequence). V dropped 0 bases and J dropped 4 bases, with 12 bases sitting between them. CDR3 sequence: CSARERGSLYGYTF. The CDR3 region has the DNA TGCAGTGCTAGAGAGAGGGGCAGCCTCTATGGCTACACCTTC.

For the CDR3, the DNA is TGTGCCAGCAGCTTACGTATCCGACAGGCGACTAACTATGGCTACACCTTC. Translating gives CASSLRIRQATNYGYTF. The chain has TRBV7-2 and TRBJ1-2; TRBD1 is a possible D gene (6 bases). The V end was cut by 2 bases, the J end by 0 bases, with 16 bases between. From germline, CDR1 is SGHTA and CDR2 FQGNSA. The CDR3 covers 17 residues.

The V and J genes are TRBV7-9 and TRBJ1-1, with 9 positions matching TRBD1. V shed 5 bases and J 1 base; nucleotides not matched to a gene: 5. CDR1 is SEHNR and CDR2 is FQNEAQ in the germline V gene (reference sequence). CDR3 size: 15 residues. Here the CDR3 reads CASSPPDRGNTEAFF. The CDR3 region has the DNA TGTGCCAGCAGCCCCCCGGACAGGGGGAACACTGAAGCTTTCTTT.

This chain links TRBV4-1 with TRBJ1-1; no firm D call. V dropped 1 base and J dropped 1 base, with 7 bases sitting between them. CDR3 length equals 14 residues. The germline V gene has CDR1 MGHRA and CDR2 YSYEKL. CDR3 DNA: TGCGCCAGCAGCCAAGTTAAAGGGAACACTGAAGCTTTCTTT. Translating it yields CASSQVKGNTEAFF.

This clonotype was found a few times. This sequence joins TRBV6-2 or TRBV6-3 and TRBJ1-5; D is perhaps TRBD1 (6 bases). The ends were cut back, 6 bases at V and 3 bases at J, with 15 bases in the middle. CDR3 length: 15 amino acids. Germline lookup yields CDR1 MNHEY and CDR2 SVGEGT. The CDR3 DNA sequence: TGTGCCAGCAGACCTCCTACAGGGTTCAATCAGCCCCAGCATTTT. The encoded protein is CASRPPTGFNQPQHF.

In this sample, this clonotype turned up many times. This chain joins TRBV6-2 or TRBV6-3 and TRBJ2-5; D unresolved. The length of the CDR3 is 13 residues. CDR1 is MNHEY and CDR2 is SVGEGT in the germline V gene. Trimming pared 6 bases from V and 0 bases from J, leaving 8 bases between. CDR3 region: CASRQHNQETQYF. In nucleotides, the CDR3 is TGTGCCAGCAGACAGCACAACCAAGAGACCCAGTACTTC.

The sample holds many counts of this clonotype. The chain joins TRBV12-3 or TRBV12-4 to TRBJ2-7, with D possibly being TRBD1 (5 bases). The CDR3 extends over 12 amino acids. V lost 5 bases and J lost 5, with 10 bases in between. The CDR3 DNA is TGTGCCAGCAGTGGGCAGGGCAACGAGCAGTACTTC. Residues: CASSGQGNEQYF.

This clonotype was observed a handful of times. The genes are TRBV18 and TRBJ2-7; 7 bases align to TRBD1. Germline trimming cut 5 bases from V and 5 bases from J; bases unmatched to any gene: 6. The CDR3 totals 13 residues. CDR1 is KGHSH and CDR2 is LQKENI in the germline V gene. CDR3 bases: TGTGCCAGCTCAACGAATCAGGGGGACGAGCAGTACTTC. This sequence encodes CASSTNQGDEQYF.

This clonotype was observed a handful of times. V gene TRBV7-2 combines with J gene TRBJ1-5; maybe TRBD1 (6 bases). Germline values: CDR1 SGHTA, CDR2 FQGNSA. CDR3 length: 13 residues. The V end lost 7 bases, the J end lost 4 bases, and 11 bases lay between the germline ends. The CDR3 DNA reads TGTGCCAGCACCCCGGACAGTAATCAGCCCCAGCATTTT. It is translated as CASTPDSNQPQHF.

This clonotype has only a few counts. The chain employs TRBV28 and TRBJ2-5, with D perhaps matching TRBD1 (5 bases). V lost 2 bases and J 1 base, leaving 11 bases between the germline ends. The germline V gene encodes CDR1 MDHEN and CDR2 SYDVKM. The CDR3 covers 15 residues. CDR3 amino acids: CASSLGQGSQETQYF. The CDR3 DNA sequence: TGTGCCAGCAGTTTAGGTCAGGGTTCCCAAGAGACCCAGTACTTC.

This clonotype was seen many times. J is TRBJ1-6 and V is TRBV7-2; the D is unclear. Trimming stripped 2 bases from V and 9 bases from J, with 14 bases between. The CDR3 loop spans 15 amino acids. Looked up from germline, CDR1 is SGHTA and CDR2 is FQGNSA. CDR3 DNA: TGTGCCAGCAGCTTATACGGGGATGTGGGTTCACCCCTCCACTTT. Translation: CASSLYGDVGSPLHF.

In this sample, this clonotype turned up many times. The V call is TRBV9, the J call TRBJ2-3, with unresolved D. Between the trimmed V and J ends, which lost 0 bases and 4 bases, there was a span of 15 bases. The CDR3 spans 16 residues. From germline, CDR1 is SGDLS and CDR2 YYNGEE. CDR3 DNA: TGTGCCAGCAGCGTAGGAGGTGGTCCAAGCTCAGATACGCAGTATTTT. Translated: CASSVGGGPSSDTQYF.

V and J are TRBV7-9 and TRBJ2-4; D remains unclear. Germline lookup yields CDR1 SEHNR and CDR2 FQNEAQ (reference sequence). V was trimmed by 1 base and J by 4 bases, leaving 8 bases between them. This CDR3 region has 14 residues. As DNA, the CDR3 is TGTGCCAGCAGCTTAGGACCCGGGAAAAACATTCAGTACTTC. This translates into CASSLGPGKNIQYF.

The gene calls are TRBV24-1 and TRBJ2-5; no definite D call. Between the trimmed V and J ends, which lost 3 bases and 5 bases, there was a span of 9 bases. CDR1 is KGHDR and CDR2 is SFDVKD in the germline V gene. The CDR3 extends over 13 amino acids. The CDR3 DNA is TGTGCCACCAGTGATGGGGTTGTGGAGACCCAGTACTTC. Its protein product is CATSDGVVETQYF.

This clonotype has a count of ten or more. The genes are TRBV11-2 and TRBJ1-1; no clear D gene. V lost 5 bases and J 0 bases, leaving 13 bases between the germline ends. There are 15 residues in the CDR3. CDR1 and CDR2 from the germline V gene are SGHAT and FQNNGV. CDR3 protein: CASSHGGRVNTEAFF. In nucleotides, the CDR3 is TGTGCCAGCAGCCACGGTGGGCGAGTGAACACTGAAGCTTTCTTT.

The CDR3 sequence: CASSPGQGGREQFF. The CDR3 region has the DNA TGCGCCAGCAGCCCTGGGCAGGGCGGACGGGAGCAGTTCTTC. The gene calls are TRBV5-1 and TRBJ2-1, with D tentatively TRBD1 (5 bases). Trimming stripped 4 bases from V and 10 bases from J, with 18 bases between. Germline values: CDR1 SGHRS, CDR2 YFSETQ. The CDR3 is 14 residues long.

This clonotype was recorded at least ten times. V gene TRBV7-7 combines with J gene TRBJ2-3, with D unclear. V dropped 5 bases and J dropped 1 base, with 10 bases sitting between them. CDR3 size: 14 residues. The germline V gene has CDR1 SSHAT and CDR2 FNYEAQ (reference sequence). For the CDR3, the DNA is TGTGCCAGCAGCAAAGGGCCTGGCACAGATACGCAGTATTTT. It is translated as CASSKGPGTDTQYF.

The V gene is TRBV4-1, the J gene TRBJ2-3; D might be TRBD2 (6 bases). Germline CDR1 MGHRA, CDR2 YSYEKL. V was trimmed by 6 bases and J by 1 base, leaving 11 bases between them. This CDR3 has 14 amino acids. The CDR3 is CASRPGDGTDTQYF. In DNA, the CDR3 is TGCGCCAGCAGGCCGGGGGACGGCACAGATACGCAGTATTTT.

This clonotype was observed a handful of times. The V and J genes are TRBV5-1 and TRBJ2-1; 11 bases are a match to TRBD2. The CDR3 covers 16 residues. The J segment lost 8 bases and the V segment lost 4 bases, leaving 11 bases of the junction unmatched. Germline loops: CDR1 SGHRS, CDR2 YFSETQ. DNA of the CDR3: TGCGCCAGCAGCCAGCCTAGCGGGGGGCCGCGGTATGAGCAGTTCTTC. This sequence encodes CASSQPSGGPRYEQFF.

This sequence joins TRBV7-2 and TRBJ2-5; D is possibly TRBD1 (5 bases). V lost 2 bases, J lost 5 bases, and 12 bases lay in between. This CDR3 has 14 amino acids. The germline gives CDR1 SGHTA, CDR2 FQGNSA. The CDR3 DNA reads TGTGCCAGCAGCTTACAGGGTGGTCGGGAGACCCAGTACTTC. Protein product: CASSLQGGRETQYF.

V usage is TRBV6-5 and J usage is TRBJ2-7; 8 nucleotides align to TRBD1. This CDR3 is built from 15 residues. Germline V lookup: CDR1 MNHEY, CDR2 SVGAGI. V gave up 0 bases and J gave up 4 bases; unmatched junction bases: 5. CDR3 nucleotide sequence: TGTGCCAGCAGTTACTCGATCCAGGGGGCTTACGAGCAGTACTTC. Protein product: CASSYSIQGAYEQYF.

In DNA form, the CDR3 reads TGTGCCAGCAGTTTCGACAGGAGACAGCCCCAGCATTTT. It codes for CASSFDRRQPQHF. This chain links TRBV12-3 or TRBV12-4 with TRBJ1-5; tentative D call: TRBD1 (6 bases). Trimming took off 3 bases at V and 7 bases at J, with 10 bases between the two ends. The CDR3 has 13 residues.

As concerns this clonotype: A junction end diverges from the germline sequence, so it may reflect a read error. The DNA for the CDR3 is TGCGCCGGCAGCGGCCACAGGGGTCCCGGGGAGCTGTTTTTT. Residues: CAGSGHRGPGELFF. The chain uses TRBV5-1 and TRBJ2-2; 7 bases are shared with TRBD1. CDR3 length: 14 residues. Germline V gene lookup returns CDR1 SGHRS and CDR2 YFSETQ.

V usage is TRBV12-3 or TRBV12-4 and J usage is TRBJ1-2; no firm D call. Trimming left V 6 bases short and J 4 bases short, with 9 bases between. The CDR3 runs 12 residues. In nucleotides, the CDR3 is TGTGCCAGCAGCCCCGGCGCCTATGGCTACACCTTC. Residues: CASSPGAYGYTF.

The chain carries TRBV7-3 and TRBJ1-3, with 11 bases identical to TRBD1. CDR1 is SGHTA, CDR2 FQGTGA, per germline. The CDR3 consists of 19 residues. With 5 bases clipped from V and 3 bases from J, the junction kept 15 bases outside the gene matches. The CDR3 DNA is TGTGCCAGCAGCCCAGACCCCGGGACAGGGGGTTCGGATGGAAACACCATATATTTT. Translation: CASSPDPGTGGSDGNTIYF.

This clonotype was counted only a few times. CDR3: CASSYVRQGANYEQYF. DNA of the CDR3: TGTGCCAGCAGTTACGTAAGACAGGGGGCCAACTACGAGCAGTACTTC. The J gene is TRBJ2-7, the V gene TRBV6-5; 10 nucleotides align to TRBD1. Trimming took 2 bases from V and 3 from J; bases not matched to a gene: 7. The germline V gene has CDR1 MNHEY and CDR2 SVGAGI. The CDR3 runs 16 residues.

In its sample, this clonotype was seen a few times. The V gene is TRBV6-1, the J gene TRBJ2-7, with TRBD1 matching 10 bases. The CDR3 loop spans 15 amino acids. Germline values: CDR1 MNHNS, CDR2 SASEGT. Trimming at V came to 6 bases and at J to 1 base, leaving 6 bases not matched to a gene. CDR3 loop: CASRPGTGASYEQYV. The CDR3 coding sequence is TGTGCCAGCAGACCCGGGACAGGGGCATCCTACGAGCAGTACGTC.